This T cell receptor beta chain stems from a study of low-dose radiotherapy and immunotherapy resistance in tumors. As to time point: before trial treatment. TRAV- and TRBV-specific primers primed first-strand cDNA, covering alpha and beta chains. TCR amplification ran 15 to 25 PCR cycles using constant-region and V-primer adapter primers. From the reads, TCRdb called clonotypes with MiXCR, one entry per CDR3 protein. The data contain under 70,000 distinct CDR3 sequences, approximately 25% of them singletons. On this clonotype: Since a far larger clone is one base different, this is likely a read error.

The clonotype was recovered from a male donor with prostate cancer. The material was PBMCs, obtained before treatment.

Here the CDR3 DNA reads TGTGCCGGCAGTTCCCCGAGCGGGAGTACCTACGAGCAGTACTTC. Translation gives CAGSSPSGSTYEQYF. This chain joins TRBV28 and TRBJ2-1, with 8 bases identical to TRBD2. The end of the DNA fits TRBJ2-7 better, so the J call may be wrong. The CDR3 is 15 residues long. CDR1 is MDHEN, CDR2 SYDVKM, per germline.